This T cell receptor (beta chain) originates from a study of blood T cell repertoires in COVID-19. Study-level background: PBMCs, B-cell-depleted T cells, or T cells provided the cDNA or gDNA that made up the material.

Trimming took 5 bases from V and 4 from J, leaving 14 bases between them. Germline-derived CDR1 and CDR2 are MDHEN and SYDVKM. This CDR3 has 15 amino acids. Residents of about two dozen US areas, aged about 18 to 95 years, made up the participants. Generated by immunoSEQ multiplex PCR, the TCRdb table keeps only in-frame clones and is missing some. The repertoire holds 250,000 or so clones, roughly 85% seen once, with over 1.5% in the top ten. The rearrangement uses TRBV28 and TRBJ1-4; D might be TRBD1 (6 bases). The source is a woman between 50 and 59 years old who had recovered from COVID-19. Sequencing used PBMCs or T cells enriched from blood (not recorded which). This CDR3 reads CASSPTGRRNEKLFF. CDR3 nucleotides: TGTGCCAGCAGTCCCACAGGGCGCCGTAATGAAAAACTGTTTTTT. The full variable domain, rest sourced from reference TRBV28 and TRBJ1-4, is DVKVTQSSRYLVKRTGEKVFLECVQDMDHENMFWYRQDPGLGLRLIYFSYDVKMKEKGDIPEGYSVSREKKERFSLILESASTNQTSMYLCASSPTGRRNEKLFFGSGTQLSVL.